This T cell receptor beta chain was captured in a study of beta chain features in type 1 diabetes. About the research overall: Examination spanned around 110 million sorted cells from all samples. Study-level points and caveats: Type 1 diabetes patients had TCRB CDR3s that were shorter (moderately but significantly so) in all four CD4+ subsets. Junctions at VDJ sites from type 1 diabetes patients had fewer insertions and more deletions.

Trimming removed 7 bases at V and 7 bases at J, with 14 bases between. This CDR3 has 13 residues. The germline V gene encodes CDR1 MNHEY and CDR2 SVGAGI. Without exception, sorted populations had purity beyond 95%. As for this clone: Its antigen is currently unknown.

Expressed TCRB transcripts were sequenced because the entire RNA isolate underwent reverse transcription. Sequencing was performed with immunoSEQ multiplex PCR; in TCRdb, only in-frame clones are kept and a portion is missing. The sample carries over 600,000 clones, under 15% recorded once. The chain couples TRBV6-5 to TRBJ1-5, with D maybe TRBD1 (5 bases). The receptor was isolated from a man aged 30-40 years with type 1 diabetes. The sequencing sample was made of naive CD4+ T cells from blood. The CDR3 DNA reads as TGTGCCAGCACCCACGGGGGAGGGCAGCCCCAGCATTTT. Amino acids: CASTHGGGQPQHF.